Below are 18 T cell receptor beta chains sequenced from a single sample in a study of blood T cell repertoires in COVID-19. TCRdb's table, derived via immunoSEQ multiplex PCR, lists solely in-frame clones and lacks some. The sample includes around 140,000 clones, about four fifths of them seen just once. The sample taken for sequencing was peripheral blood. These receptors were taken from a man between 65 and 80 years old who had recovered from COVID-19.

The V and J genes are TRBV11-2 and TRBJ2-7; possibly TRBD1 for D (5 bases). Germline-derived CDR1 and CDR2 are SGHAT and FQNNGV. This CDR3 contains 14 residues. The ends were cut back, 1 base at V and 0 bases at J, with 7 bases in the middle. CDR3 loop: CASSLAGHSYEQYF. The CDR3 bases are TGTGCCAGCAGCTTAGCTGGACACTCCTACGAGCAGTACTTC.

This clone was counted only a few times. The chain is built from TRBV30 and TRBJ1-1, with unresolved D. The CDR3 covers 13 residues. Germline V gene data show CDR1 as GTSNPN and CDR2 as SVGIG (reference sequence). Trimming shortened V by 2 bases and J by 4 bases, and 11 bases separated the two germline ends. CDR3 residues: CAWSPDFGTEAFF. The CDR3 coding sequence is TGTGCCTGGAGTCCTGACTTTGGCACTGAAGCTTTCTTT.

V and J are TRBV10-3 and TRBJ2-3; 12 bases align to TRBD2. Germline V lookup: CDR1 ENHRY, CDR2 SYGVKD. There are 14 residues in the CDR3. Trimming removed 10 bases from V and 2 bases from J; junction bases left unmatched: 4. The CDR3, as DNA: TGTGCCACCTCTAGCGGGAGGGCCACAGATACGCAGTATTTT. It specifies CATSSGRATDTQYF.

On this clone: Other DNA sequences in the same sample also yield this CDR3. The chain carries TRBV6-1 and TRBJ2-5; D might be TRBD2 (5 bases). Trimming pared 0 bases from V and 5 bases from J, leaving 10 bases between. Germline CDR1 is MNHNS and CDR2 is SASEGT. The length of the CDR3 is 14 residues. This CDR3 is CASSEAVRGETQYF. DNA of the CDR3: TGTGCCAGCAGTGAAGCGGTGAGAGGGGAGACCCAGTACTTC.

V usage is TRBV30 and J usage is TRBJ2-7; D is undetermined. Trimming cost V 1 base and J 3 bases, with 7 bases left between them. CDR1 is GTSNPN, CDR2 SVGIG, per germline (reference sequence). This CDR3 region has 12 residues. CDR3 in DNA: TGTGCCTGGAGTGCGACGGGCTACGAGCAGTACTTC. Its translation is CAWSATGYEQYF.

This clone was seen more than once but under ten times. This chain joins TRBV11-2 and TRBJ1-3; D gene uncertain. V lost 0 bases, J lost 4 bases, and 13 bases lay in between. Per germline, CDR1 SGHAT and CDR2 FQNNGV. The CDR3 has 16 amino acids. The CDR3 nucleotides are TGTGCCAGCAGCTTAGATCCCGATGACTGGGGAAACACCATATATTTT. Translated, it gives CASSLDPDDWGNTIYF.

This chain joins TRBV27 and TRBJ2-7; D is possibly TRBD1 (6 bases). V dropped 3 bases and J dropped 11 bases, with 14 bases sitting between them. In germline, CDR1 is MNHEY, CDR2 SMNVEV (reference sequence). This CDR3 has 12 residues. The CDR3 DNA follows: TGTGCCAGCAGTTTCCAAGACAGGCCCAAGTACTTC. Its protein is CASSFQDRPKYF.

This chain links TRBV5-1 with TRBJ2-1; TRBD2 agrees at 7 bases. The CDR3 spans 15 residues. V lost 0 bases and J lost 8; bases outside the gene matches: 8. CDR1 and CDR2 (germline): SGHRS, YFSETQ. The CDR3 DNA sequence: TGCGCCAGCAGCTTGGAGAGACTAGCTGGCCATGAGCAGTTCTTC. Amino acid sequence: CASSLERLAGHEQFF.

The V call is TRBV5-6, the J call TRBJ2-3; tentatively, D is TRBD1 (6 bases). The V end was cut by 4 bases, the J end by 0 bases, with 9 bases between. CDR1 and CDR2 from the germline V gene are SGHDT and YYEEEE. The CDR3 spans 14 residues. The CDR3 is CASSLGQSTDTQYF. CDR3 bases: TGTGCCAGCAGCCTCGGACAGAGCACAGATACGCAGTATTTT.

A few counts support this clone. This rearrangement joins TRBV7-2 to TRBJ2-7; 7 bases line up with TRBD2. This CDR3 region has 16 residues. Germline loops: CDR1 SGHTA, CDR2 FQGNSA. V dropped 1 base and J dropped 0; count of bases not matched to a gene: 6. The CDR3, as DNA: TGTGCCAGCAGCTTAGAGGCGGCTAGCGGCTCCTACGAGCAGTACTTC. The encoded protein is CASSLEAASGSYEQYF.

V usage is TRBV6-4 and J usage is TRBJ1-3; 12 positions match TRBD1. CDR3 length: 17 residues. Per the germline V gene, CDR1 is MRHNA and CDR2 is SNTAGT. Trimming took 0 bases from V and 7 from J; bases not matched to a gene: 7. CDR3 nucleotides: TGTGCCAGCAGTGACTCGAATAAGGGACAGGGGGCCAACACCATATATTTT. This codes for CASSDSNKGQGANTIYF.

This clone was recorded once. The chain links TRBV7-9 to TRBJ1-2; D remains unclear. CDR3 size: 14 residues. V was trimmed by 3 bases and J by 6 bases, leaving 14 bases between them. Looked up from germline, CDR1 is SEHNR and CDR2 is FQNEAQ (reference sequence). For the CDR3, the DNA is TGTGCCAGCAGCTTCGGGGTTAATCCGAATGGCTACACCTTC. Amino acid sequence: CASSFGVNPNGYTF. Full variable domain (rest looked up from reference TRBV7-9 and TRBJ1-2): DTGVSQNPRHKITKRGQNVTFRCDPISEHNRLYWYRQTLGQGPEFLTYFQNEAQLEKSRLLSDRFSAERPKGSFSTLEIQRTEQGDSAMYLCASSFGVNPNGYTFGSGTRLTVV.

The J gene is TRBJ2-2, the V gene TRBV29-1, with 10 bases matching TRBD1. V was pared by 6 bases and J by 6 bases, with 7 bases of the junction left unmatched. This CDR3 contains 14 residues. CDR1 is SQVTM, CDR2 ANQGSEA, per germline. In nucleotides, the CDR3 is TGCAGCGTACCTACCGGGACAGGGGCCGGGGAGCTGTTTTTT. Encoded protein: CSVPTGTGAGELFF.

The chain employs TRBV19 and TRBJ2-1, with D maybe TRBD2 (5 bases). V gave up 5 bases and J gave up 10 bases, with 12 bases separating them. Looked up from germline, CDR1 is LNHDA and CDR2 is SQIVND (reference sequence). The CDR3 covers 12 residues. In nucleotides, the CDR3 is TGTGCCAGTAGTCCCCGGAGCGGAGAGCAGTTCTTC. It is translated as CASSPRSGEQFF.

V and J are TRBV29-1 and TRBJ2-3; 10 bases align to TRBD1. In germline, CDR1 is SQVTM, CDR2 ANQGSEA. After removal of 7 bases from V and 0 bases from J, the junction contained 7 bases not matched to a gene. The CDR3 length is 15 residues. CDR3 loop: CSDTGTGASTDTQYF. The CDR3 DNA reads TGCAGCGATACCGGGACAGGGGCGAGCACAGATACGCAGTATTTT.

The V gene is TRBV19, the J gene TRBJ2-7, with TRBD2 matching over 11 bases. CDR3 size: 15 residues. Per germline, CDR1 LNHDA and CDR2 SQIVND (reference sequence). The V and J ends lost 6 bases and 6 bases, in that order; junction bases with no gene match: 10. The CDR3 region is CASRTSGSDSSEQYF. The DNA for the CDR3 is TGTGCCAGTAGAACTAGCGGGAGTGACTCCAGCGAGCAGTACTTC.

The chain links TRBV5-1 to TRBJ2-7, with 11 bases fitting TRBD2. V shed 4 bases, J shed 4 bases, and the junction held 7 bases outside the gene matches. Germline CDR1 reads SGHRS; CDR2 reads YFSETQ. The CDR3 sequence is 15 residues long. CDR3 sequence reads: CASSNSGRARYEQYF. CDR3 in DNA: TGCGCCAGCAGCAATAGCGGGAGGGCCCGGTACGAGCAGTACTTC.

The genes are TRBV18 and TRBJ1-2, with D maybe TRBD1 (6 bases). Germline V CDR1 and CDR2: KGHSH, LQKENI. The CDR3 contains 15 residues. The V gene lost 3 bases and the J gene lost 4 bases, with 15 bases spanning the gap. As DNA, the CDR3 is TGTGCCAGCTCACCTGCCTTAGGGGGGGGCTATGGCTACACCTTC. It translates to CASSPALGGGYGYTF.